Below are 5 T cell receptor beta chains sequenced from a single sample in a study of blood T cell repertoires in COVID-19. Some clones are missing from TCRdb's copy, which holds only in-frame ones; the method was immunoSEQ multiplex PCR. The repertoire consists of around 230,000 clones, with about 90% occurring once and the leading ten covering about 3.5%. The sequenced material came from PBMCs or T cells enriched from blood (not recorded which). All receptors come from a woman between 40 and 50 years old with acute COVID-19.

This clone was observed once. V and J are TRBV29-1 and TRBJ2-3, with D possibly matching TRBD2 (5 bases). Germline CDR1 and CDR2: SQVTM and ANQGSEA. The CDR3 sequence is 13 residues long. Trimming took off 0 bases at V and 4 bases at J, with 8 bases between the two ends. CDR3: CSVEESRADTQYF. Written as DNA, the CDR3 is TGCAGCGTTGAAGAGTCGAGGGCAGATACGCAGTATTTT.

This sequence joins TRBV7-3 and TRBJ2-2, with TRBD1 identical over 9 bases. The CDR3 is 15 amino acids. In germline, CDR1 is SGHTA, CDR2 FQGTGA. V lost 5 bases, J lost 3 bases, and 4 bases stayed unmatched. The CDR3 spells CASSQDRGDTGELFF. In nucleotides, the CDR3 is TGTGCCAGCAGCCAAGACAGGGGGGACACCGGGGAGCTGTTTTTT. Full variable domain (remainder filled in from reference TRBV7-3 and TRBJ2-2): GAGVSQTPSNKVTEKGKYVELRCDPISGHTALYWYRQSLGQGPEFLIYFQGTGAADDSGLPNDRFFAVRPEGSVSTLKIQRTERGDSAVYLCASSQDRGDTGELFFGEGSRLTVL.

CDR3 bases: TGCGCCAGCAGCTTGGGAGCGGTTACTACCTACGAGCAGTACTTC. Protein product: CASSLGAVTTYEQYF. The chain recombines TRBV5-1 with TRBJ2-7; D is perhaps TRBD2 (5 bases). Germline V gene sequence: CDR1 SGHRS, CDR2 YFSETQ. The CDR3 length is 15 residues. V lost 0 bases to trimming and J lost 2 bases, with 12 bases between them.

J is TRBJ2-7 and V is TRBV11-2; 9 nucleotides match TRBD1. Per the germline V gene, CDR1 is SGHAT and CDR2 is FQNNGV. The trim removed 1 base at V and 1 base at J, leaving 2 bases unmatched. This CDR3 region has 15 residues. The CDR3 region is CASSLGGTGSYEQYF. The CDR3 coding sequence is TGTGCCAGCAGCTTAGGGGGGACAGGGTCCTACGAGCAGTACTTC.

V usage is TRBV13 and J usage is TRBJ1-1; tentative D call: TRBD1 (6 bases). V gave up 5 bases and J gave up 1 base, with 14 bases separating them. The CDR3 is 15 residues long. Germline values: CDR1 PRHDT, CDR2 FYEKMQ (reference sequence). CDR3 in amino acids: CASSLGTNQNTEAFF. The CDR3 DNA reads as TGTGCCAGCAGCCTGGGGACAAATCAGAACACTGAAGCTTTCTTT.